This T cell receptor beta chain was captured in a study of OX40 agonist ivuxolimab in advanced cancers. Across the whole study: It was permissible to have had prior anti-PD-1, anti-PD-L1 or anti-CTLA-4 therapy, and around 40% had some.

There are 16 residues in the CDR3. Germline V gives CDR1 SEHNR, CDR2 FQNEAQ (reference sequence). Trimming pared 4 bases from V and 7 bases from J, leaving 19 bases between. The repertoire was sequenced with immunoSEQ multiplex PCR; TCRdb's copy has only in-frame clones and lacks some. Altogether 75,000 to 90,000 clones are present, 89% being singletons, with the ten largest covering 10%. The origin of this receptor is an adult with an advanced solid tumor such as melanoma, head and neck, liver or kidney cancer. This chain joins TRBV7-9 and TRBJ2-2; TRBD1 might be the D (6 bases). This specimen consisted of CD4+ or CD8+ T cells sorted from blood, obtained in a trial of the OX40 agonist ivuxolimab. This CDR3 reads CASSSTQGWDDGELFF. The CDR3 bases are TGTGCCAGCAGCTCGACACAGGGATGGGATGACGGGGAGCTGTTTTTT.